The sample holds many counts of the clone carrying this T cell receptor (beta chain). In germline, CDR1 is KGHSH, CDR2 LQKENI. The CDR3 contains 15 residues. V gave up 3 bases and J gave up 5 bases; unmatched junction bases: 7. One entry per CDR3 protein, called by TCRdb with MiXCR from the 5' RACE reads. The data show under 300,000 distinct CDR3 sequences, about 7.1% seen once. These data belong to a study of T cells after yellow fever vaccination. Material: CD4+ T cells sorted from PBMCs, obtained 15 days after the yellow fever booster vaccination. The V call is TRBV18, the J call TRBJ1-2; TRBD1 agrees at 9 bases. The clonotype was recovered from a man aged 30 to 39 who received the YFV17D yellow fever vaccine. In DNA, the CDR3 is TGTGCCAGCTCACCCGAACGGACAGGGGCGTATGGCTACACCTTC. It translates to CASSPERTGAYGYTF.